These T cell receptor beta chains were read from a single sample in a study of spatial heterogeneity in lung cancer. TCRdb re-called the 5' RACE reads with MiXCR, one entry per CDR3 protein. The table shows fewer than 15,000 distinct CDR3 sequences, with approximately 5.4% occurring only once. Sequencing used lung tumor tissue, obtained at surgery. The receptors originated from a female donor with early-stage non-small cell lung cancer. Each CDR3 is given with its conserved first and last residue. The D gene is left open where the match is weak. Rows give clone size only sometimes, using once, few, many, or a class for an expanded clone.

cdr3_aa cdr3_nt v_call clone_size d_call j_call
CASSLVRSTGELFF TGTGCCAGCAGTTTAGTTAGATCCACCGGGGAGCTGTTTTTT TRBV12-3/TRBV12-4 many . TRBJ2-2
CASSPRLLATGEQFF TGTGCCAGCAGCCCAAGACTACTAGCGACGGGTGAGCAGTTCTTC TRBV9 many TRBD2 TRBJ2-1
CASSGGGGVKNIQYF TGTGCCAGCAGCGGCGGCGGAGGGGTCAAAAACATTCAGTACTTC TRBV7-2 many . TRBJ2-4
CASTPGDRNQPQHF TGTGCCAGTACCCCAGGGGATCGCAATCAGCCCCAGCATTTT TRBV19 many . TRBJ1-5
CASSLKAGGPDTQYF TGTGCCAGCAGCTTGAAAGCGGGGGGGCCGGATACGCAGTATTTT TRBV5-4 many TRBD2 TRBJ2-3
CASSLVYGGTQYF TGTGCCAGCAGCTTGGTATACGGAGGGACCCAGTACTTC TRBV5-4 . . TRBJ2-5
CASSYSAINTGELFF TGTGCCAGCAGTTACTCAGCCATTAACACCGGGGAGCTGTTTTTT TRBV6-5 many . TRBJ2-2
CSARGLAYGEQYF TGCAGTGCTAGAGGTTTGGCGTACGGGGAGCAGTACTTC TRBV20-1 medium-sized . TRBJ2-7
CASSQDYSSAETQYF TGCGCCAGCAGCCAAGATTATTCTTCAGCTGAGACCCAGTACTTC TRBV4-1 many . TRBJ2-5
CASSSGIGGSRGSGMIELFF TGTGCCAGCAGCTCCGGAATTGGTGGGAGTAGGGGATCGGGAATGATAGAACTGTTTTTT TRBV7-2 many . TRBJ1-4
CASSQTTGFGSYNSPLHF TGCGCCAGCAGCCAAACTACAGGATTCGGCTCCTATAATTCACCCCTCCACTTT TRBV4-3 medium-sized . TRBJ1-6
CATHRTANTEAFF TGTGCCACGCATAGGACGGCGAACACTGAAGCTTTCTTT TRBV2 many . TRBJ1-1
CASSSYSGTAFRKLFF TGTGCCAGCAGCTCCTACTCCGGGACAGCTTTTCGGAAACTGTTTTTT TRBV7-9 many TRBD1 TRBJ1-4
CASRAAGFNQYF TGTGCCAGCAGGGCGGCAGGGTTTAATCAGTACTTC TRBV12-3/TRBV12-4 many . TRBJ2-4
CASSLNRGRDQPQHF TGTGCCAGCAGCCTAAACAGGGGGCGCGATCAGCCCCAGCATTTT TRBV12-3/TRBV12-4 many TRBD1 TRBJ1-5
CSAGEQGGETQYF TGCAGTGCTGGCGAACAGGGGGGAGAGACCCAGTACTTC TRBV20-1 many TRBD1 TRBJ2-5
CASSYTGPHTEAFF TGTGCCAGCAGCTACACGGGGCCCCACACTGAAGCTTTCTTT TRBV13 many . TRBJ1-1
CASSFRVPGELLF TGTGCCAGCAGCTTTAGGGTACCCGGGGAGCTGCTTTTT TRBV28 many . TRBJ2-2
CASSLAERGTQYF TGCGCCAGCAGCTTGGCCGAAAGGGGGACCCAGTACTTC TRBV5-1 many . TRBJ2-5
CATGATSYEQYF TGTGCCACCGGGGCCACCTCCTACGAGCAGTACTTC TRBV2 many . TRBJ2-7
CASSPHMGPQHF TGTGCCAGCAGTCCCCATATGGGTCCCCAGCATTTT TRBV27 many . TRBJ1-5
CASSLRNPGGDYGYTF TGTGCCAGCAGCTTGCGAAATCCAGGGGGAGACTATGGCTACACCTTC TRBV7-2 many TRBD1 TRBJ1-2
CASSFLSGVGETQYF TGTGCCAGCAGCTTCCTATCAGGGGTTGGGGAGACCCAGTACTTC TRBV7-8 many . TRBJ2-5
CSAETLAGGLDTQYF TGCAGTGCTGAAACACTAGCGGGGGGCTTGGATACGCAGTATTTT TRBV20-1 many TRBD2 TRBJ2-3